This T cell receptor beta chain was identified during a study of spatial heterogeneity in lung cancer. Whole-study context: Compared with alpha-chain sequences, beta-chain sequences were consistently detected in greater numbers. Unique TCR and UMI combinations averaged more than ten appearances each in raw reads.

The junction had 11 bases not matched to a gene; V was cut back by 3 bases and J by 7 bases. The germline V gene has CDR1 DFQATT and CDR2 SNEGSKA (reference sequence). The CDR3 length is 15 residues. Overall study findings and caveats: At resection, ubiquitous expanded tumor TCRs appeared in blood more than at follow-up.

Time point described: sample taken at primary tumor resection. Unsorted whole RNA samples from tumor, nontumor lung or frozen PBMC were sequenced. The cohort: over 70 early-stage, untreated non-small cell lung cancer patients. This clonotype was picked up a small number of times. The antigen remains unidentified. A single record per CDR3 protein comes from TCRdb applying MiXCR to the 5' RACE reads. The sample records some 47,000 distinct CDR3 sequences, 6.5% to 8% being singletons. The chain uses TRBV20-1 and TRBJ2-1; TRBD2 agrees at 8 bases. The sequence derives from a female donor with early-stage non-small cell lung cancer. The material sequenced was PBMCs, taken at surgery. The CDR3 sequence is CSARAGLVNRNEQFF. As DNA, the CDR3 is TGCAGTGCTAGGGCGGGACTAGTAAATAGGAATGAGCAGTTCTTC.